This T cell receptor (beta chain) was sequenced for a study of regulatory and conventional T cells in RAG deficiency. Study-wide results and caveats: Treg unique TCR beta sequences were about 91-fold fewer in Omenn syndrome and CID/AS patients than controls. Patient subsets had shorter CDR3s; Omenn Treg-Tconv overlap exceeded 85%. In Omenn syndrome, sorted "Tregs" may be peripherally activated cells.

The germline gives CDR1 MNHEY, CDR2 SMNVEV (reference sequence). CDR3 length equals 14 residues. The V and J ends lost 2 bases and 2 bases respectively, with 9 bases between them. Regulatory T cells were sorted from blood as CD4+ CD25-high CD127-low cells. Points on this clone: Its antigen is not known.

Assay: immunoSEQ multiplex PCR; the TCRdb copy retains only in-frame clones and omits some. The sample has roughly 20,000 clones, about 91% seen once. This same sample was also part of a study on regulatory T cells. That paper states: Amplification used 52 TRBV primers and 13 TRBJ primers. Regulatory T cells showed the strongest V-J pair restriction and V/J gene skewing among patient repertoires.

V and J are TRBV27 and TRBJ1-2; TRBD1 is a possible D gene (6 bases). The TCR comes from a human donor in good health. The sample taken for sequencing was Tregs sorted from blood. This CDR3 is CASSLRGGNYGYTF. The CDR3 coding sequence is TGTGCCAGCAGTTTAAGAGGGGGGAACTATGGCTACACCTTC.